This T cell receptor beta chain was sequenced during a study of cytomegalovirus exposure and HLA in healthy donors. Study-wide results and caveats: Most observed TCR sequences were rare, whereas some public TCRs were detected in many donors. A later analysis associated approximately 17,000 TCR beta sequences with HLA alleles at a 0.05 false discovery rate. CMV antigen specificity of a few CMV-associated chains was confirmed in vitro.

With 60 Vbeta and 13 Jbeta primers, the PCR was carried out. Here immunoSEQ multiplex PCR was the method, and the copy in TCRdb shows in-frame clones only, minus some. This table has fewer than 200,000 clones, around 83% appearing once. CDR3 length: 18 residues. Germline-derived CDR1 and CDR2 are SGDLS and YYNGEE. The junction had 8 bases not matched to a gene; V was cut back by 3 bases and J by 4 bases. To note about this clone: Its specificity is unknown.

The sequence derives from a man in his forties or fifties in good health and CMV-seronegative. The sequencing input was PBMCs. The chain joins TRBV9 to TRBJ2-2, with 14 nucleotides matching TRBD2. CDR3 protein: CASSAAIGLAGGTGELFF. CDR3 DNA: TGTGCCAGCAGCGCCGCAATAGGACTAGCGGGGGGCACCGGGGAGCTGTTTTTT.